A single sample is the source of the 18 T cell receptor beta chains below, sequenced in a study of cytomegalovirus exposure and HLA in healthy donors. The PCR contained 60 Vbeta and 13 Jbeta primers. Libraries were prepared by immunoSEQ multiplex PCR; TCRdb keeps only in-frame clonotypes and omits some of them. The repertoire holds fewer than 120,000 clones, around 85% seen once, with 6.2% in the top ten. Sequenced sample: PBMCs. These receptors were taken from a man aged 30 to 45 in good health and CMV-seropositive.

This clone was counted once. The V call is TRBV7-2, the J call TRBJ2-5; tentative D call: TRBD1 (5 bases). V was clipped by 0 bases and J by 2 bases, with 10 bases between them. CDR3 length equals 15 residues. Germline CDR1 and CDR2: SGHTA and FQGNSA. This chain's CDR3 is CASSLAGHTQETQYF. The CDR3 DNA reads as TGTGCCAGCAGCTTAGCTGGACACACTCAAGAGACCCAGTACTTC.

The CDR3 DNA is TGCGCCAGCAGCCTCGGGGTTCCAGAGACCCAGTACTTC. It translates to CASSLGVPETQYF. The chain carries TRBV4-3 and TRBJ2-5; D may be TRBD2 (5 bases). Trimming left V 4 bases short and J 4 bases short, with 10 bases between. The CDR3 runs to 13 residues. Germline CDR1 and CDR2: LGHNA and YSLEER.

As for this clone: This sample includes further DNA sequences coding for the same CDR3. J is TRBJ2-5 and V is TRBV6-5, with TRBD1 identical over 7 bases. From germline, CDR1 is MNHEY and CDR2 SVGAGI. The CDR3 length is 15 residues. J lost 5 bases, V lost 3 bases, and 9 bases had no gene match. CDR3 sequence: CASSYSKRGRETQYF. The CDR3 DNA reads as TGTGCCAGCAGTTATTCCAAAAGGGGGCGGGAGACCCAGTACTTC.

The chain uses TRBV5-5 and TRBJ2-1; the match to TRBD2 covers 11 bases. The germline V gene encodes CDR1 SGHKS and CDR2 YYEKEE (reference sequence). The CDR3 covers 15 residues. Trimming cost V 5 bases and J 2 bases; bases outside gene matches: 3. This CDR3 is CASSTSGGAYNEQFF. The CDR3 DNA is TGTGCCAGCAGTACTAGCGGGGGCGCCTACAATGAGCAGTTCTTC.

This clone was found once. The CDR3 loop is CASSPPAGPTNGNTEAFF. CDR3 in DNA: TGTGCCAGCTCACCACCCGCAGGGCCGACGAATGGGAACACTGAAGCTTTCTTT. This chain uses TRBV18 with TRBJ1-1; tentatively, D is TRBD1 (5 bases). Germline V lookup: CDR1 KGHSH, CDR2 LQKENI. The CDR3 extends over 18 amino acids. V lost 0 bases and J 1 base, leaving 18 bases between the germline ends.

The chain recombines TRBV28 with TRBJ1-1; 7 bases are a match to TRBD1. The CDR3 has 14 residues. Germline loops: CDR1 MDHEN, CDR2 SYDVKM. V gave up 4 bases and J gave up 2 bases; unmatched junction bases: 4. This chain's CDR3 is CASSSYRGNTEAFF. CDR3 nucleotides: TGTGCCAGCAGTTCGTACAGGGGTAACACTGAAGCTTTCTTT. Complete variable domain (other parts from reference TRBV28 and TRBJ1-1): DVKVTQSSRYLVKRTGEKVFLECVQDMDHENMFWYRQDPGLGLRLIYFSYDVKMKEKGDIPEGYSVSREKKERFSLILESASTNQTSMYLCASSSYRGNTEAFFGQGTRLTVV.

The chain links TRBV29-1 to TRBJ2-1, with 9 positions matching TRBD2. Germline values: CDR1 SQVTM, CDR2 ANQGSEA. V dropped 4 bases and J dropped 6; count of bases not matched to a gene: 7. This CDR3 is built from 14 residues. The CDR3 spells CSVAGGGAINEQFF. Written as DNA, the CDR3 is TGCAGCGTTGCGGGCGGGGGGGCCATCAATGAGCAGTTCTTC.

The chain's CDR3 is CASSLVSGEGEQFF. The CDR3 DNA sequence: TGTGCCAGCAGCTTAGTCTCGGGGGAAGGTGAGCAGTTCTTC. V and J are TRBV11-2 and TRBJ2-1, with a weak D call TRBD2 (6 bases). Trimming pared 1 base from V and 9 bases from J, leaving 13 bases between. Germline CDR1 reads SGHAT; CDR2 reads FQNNGV. CDR3 length: 14 amino acids.

There are a few counts of this clone. This chain joins TRBV5-1 and TRBJ2-2; no clear D. From germline, CDR1 is SGHRS and CDR2 YFSETQ. This CDR3 spans 13 amino acids. Deletions cut 1 base from V and 5 bases from J, with 6 bases between. This CDR3 is CASSLIPTGELFF. The CDR3, as DNA: TGCGCCAGCAGCTTGATCCCGACCGGGGAGCTGTTTTTT.

The chain combines TRBV11-3 with TRBJ1-2; 7 bases are shared with TRBD1. This CDR3 has 15 residues. Germline trimming cut 4 bases from V and 4 bases from J; bases unmatched to any gene: 9. The V gene's germline CDR1 is SGHNT and CDR2 YENEEA. The CDR3 spells CASSSGTDLLYGYTF. CDR3 DNA sequence: TGTGCCAGCAGCTCCGGGACAGACCTTCTCTATGGCTACACCTTC.

The chain uses TRBV27 and TRBJ2-7; TRBD1 might be the D (6 bases). Trimming cost V 2 bases and J 0 bases, with 8 bases left between them. This CDR3 spans 14 amino acids. From germline, CDR1 is MNHEY and CDR2 SMNVEV (reference sequence). The CDR3 region is CASSLADSSYEQYF. The CDR3 DNA is TGTGCCAGCAGTTTAGCGGACAGCTCCTACGAGCAGTACTTC.

V is TRBV4-2 and J is TRBJ2-1, with 8 bases aligning to TRBD2. CDR1 and CDR2 (germline): LGHNA, YNFKEQ. V was clipped by 0 bases and J by 8 bases; unmatched bases: 6. The CDR3 is 15 residues long. CDR3 sequence (DNA): TGTGCCAGCAGCCAAGAGGGGACTAGTCGGCATGAGCAGTTCTTC. It codes for CASSQEGTSRHEQFF.

This clone was seen ten or more times. The chain is built from TRBV6-6 and TRBJ2-3, with 7 bases fitting TRBD2. Germline V CDR1 and CDR2: MNHNY, SVGAGI (reference sequence). J gave up 0 bases and V 5 bases, and 8 bases lay outside the gene matches. The CDR3 totals 16 residues. In nucleotides, the CDR3 is TGTGCCAGCAGTACCCCTTTAGCGGGTAGCACAGATACGCAGTATTTT. Translated: CASSTPLAGSTDTQYF.

A single count supports this clone. J is TRBJ2-7 and V is TRBV7-2; 7 bases are a match to TRBD1. V shed 2 bases, J shed 5 bases, and the junction held 9 bases outside the gene matches. Germline values: CDR1 SGHTA, CDR2 FQGNSA. CDR3 length equals 15 residues. The CDR3 region is CASSLRFSQGNEQYF. The CDR3 nucleotides read TGTGCCAGCAGCTTAAGGTTTTCACAGGGGAACGAGCAGTACTTC.

V usage is TRBV19 and J usage is TRBJ1-2, with D perhaps matching TRBD1 (6 bases). The germline gives CDR1 LNHDA, CDR2 SQIVND (reference sequence). V lost 5 bases and J 4 bases, leaving 20 bases between the germline ends. The CDR3 is made up of 16 amino acids. The CDR3 reads CASSPRGGRPIYGYTF. CDR3 DNA sequence: TGTGCCAGTAGTCCACGGGGGGGCCGCCCTATCTATGGCTACACCTTC.

The gene calls are TRBV14 and TRBJ2-7; D is ambiguous. The CDR3 has 16 amino acids. The ends were cut back, 1 base at V and 2 bases at J, with 15 bases in the middle. CDR1 and CDR2 from the germline V gene are SGHDN and FVKESK. CDR3 residues: CASSQAQSGVPYEQYF. Written as DNA, the CDR3 is TGTGCCAGCAGCCAAGCCCAGTCGGGTGTACCCTACGAGCAGTACTTC.

This chain joins TRBV28 and TRBJ2-7; 15 bases match TRBD2. Germline values: CDR1 MDHEN, CDR2 SYDVKM. The CDR3 covers 18 residues. V trimming: 6 bases; J trimming: 0 bases; junction bases outside the gene matches: 9. CDR3 in amino acids: CASRPIGLAGGSSYEQYF. The DNA for the CDR3 is TGTGCCAGCAGGCCGATAGGACTAGCGGGGGGGAGCTCCTACGAGCAGTACTTC.

This clone turned up a few times. The gene calls are TRBV7-9 and TRBJ2-1; 7 positions match TRBD1. Germline-derived CDR1 and CDR2 are SEHNR and FQNEAQ (reference sequence). This CDR3 has 15 amino acids. V was clipped by 3 bases and J by 4 bases; unmatched bases: 6. The CDR3 spells CASSFVQGEYNEQFF. For the CDR3, the DNA is TGTGCCAGCAGCTTTGTCCAGGGGGAGTACAATGAGCAGTTCTTC. The variable domain in full, completed from reference TRBV7-9 and TRBJ2-1, reads DTGVSQNPRHKITKRGQNVTFRCDPISEHNRLYWYRQTLGQGPEFLTYFQNEAQLEKSRLLSDRFSAERPKGSFSTLEIQRTEQGDSAMYLCASSFVQGEYNEQFFGPGTRLTVL.